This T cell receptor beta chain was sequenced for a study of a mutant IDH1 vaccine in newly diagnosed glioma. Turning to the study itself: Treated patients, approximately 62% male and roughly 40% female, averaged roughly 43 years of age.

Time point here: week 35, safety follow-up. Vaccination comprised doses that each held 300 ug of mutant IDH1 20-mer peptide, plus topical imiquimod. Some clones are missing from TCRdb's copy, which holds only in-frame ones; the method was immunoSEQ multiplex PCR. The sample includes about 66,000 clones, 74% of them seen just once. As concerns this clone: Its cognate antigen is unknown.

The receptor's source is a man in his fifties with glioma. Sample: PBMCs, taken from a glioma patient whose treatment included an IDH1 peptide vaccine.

CDR3 coding DNA: TGCGCCAGCAGCCAAGATTTGACTGGAAACACCATATATTTT. Protein: CASSQDLTGNTIYF. This rearrangement joins TRBV4-3 to TRBJ1-3; no firm D call. Germline loops: CDR1 LGHNA, CDR2 YSLEER. V was pared by 0 bases and J by 2 bases, with 5 bases between. There are 14 residues in the CDR3.